This T cell receptor beta chain was found in a study of blood T cell repertoires in COVID-19. About the study: Acute and convalescent COVID-19 samples came from the United States, Italy and Spain.

Profiled with immunoSEQ multiplex PCR; TCRdb holds only in-frame clones, not every one. The table lists about 170,000 clones, about 88% of them singletons. Trimming cost V 4 bases and J 0 bases; bases outside gene matches: 9. CDR1 LNHDA and CDR2 SQIVND come from the germline V gene (reference sequence). The CDR3 is 19 amino acids. This TCR came from a woman of 80 years or more with COVID-19, enrolled during active disease. The chain uses TRBV19 and TRBJ2-6; 10 nucleotides agree with TRBD2. Sequencing was done on a sample of peripheral blood. In DNA form, the CDR3 reads TGTGCCAGTAGTACTAGCGGGAGACGCTATTCCTCTGGGGCCAACGTCCTGACTTTC. Protein sequence: CASSTSGRRYSSGANVLTF.